This note documents a single T cell receptor (beta chain) sequence. The study amplified TCR beta CDR3 regions using RNA transcripts. First-round RT-PCR employed HTBI primers, with a second-round multiplex PCR after it. TCRdb ran MiXCR on the multiplex PCR reads and lists one entry per CDR3 protein. The repertoire holds around 600,000 distinct CDR3 sequences, with roughly two fifths as singletons. The germline gives CDR1 SQVTM, CDR2 ANQGSEA. V lost 0 bases and J lost 5, with 13 bases in between. The CDR3 consists of 14 residues. The data were obtained in a study of Graves' ophthalmopathy and Graves' hyperthyroidism.

The clonotype originates from an adult man with Graves' ophthalmopathy. The specimen sequenced was peripheral blood. The rearrangement joins TRBV29-1 to TRBJ1-2; no reliable D call. The chain's CDR3 is CSVEDGPGNYGYTF. The CDR3 nucleotides read TGCAGCGTTGAAGATGGTCCCGGGAATTATGGCTACACCTTC.